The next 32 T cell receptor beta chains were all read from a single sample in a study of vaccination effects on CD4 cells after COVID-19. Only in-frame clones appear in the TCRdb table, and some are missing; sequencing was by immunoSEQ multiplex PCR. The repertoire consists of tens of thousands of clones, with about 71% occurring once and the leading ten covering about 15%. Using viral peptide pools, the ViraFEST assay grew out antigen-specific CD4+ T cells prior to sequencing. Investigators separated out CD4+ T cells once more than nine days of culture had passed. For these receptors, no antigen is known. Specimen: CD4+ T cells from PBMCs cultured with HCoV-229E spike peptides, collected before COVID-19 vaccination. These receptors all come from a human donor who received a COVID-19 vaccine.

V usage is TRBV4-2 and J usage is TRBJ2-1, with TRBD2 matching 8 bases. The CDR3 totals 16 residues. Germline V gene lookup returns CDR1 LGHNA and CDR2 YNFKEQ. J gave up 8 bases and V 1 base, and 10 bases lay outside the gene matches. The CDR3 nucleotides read TGTGCCAGCAGCCAAGGCGGCGCTAGCGGGTATCATGAGCAGTTCTTC. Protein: CASSQGGASGYHEQFF.

CDR3 protein: CASSDSQGADTQYF. In DNA form, the CDR3 reads TGTGCCAGCAGTGACTCACAGGGGGCAGATACGCAGTATTTT. The chain employs TRBV6-4 and TRBJ2-3; 8 bases line up with TRBD1. Trimming cost V 0 bases and J 4 bases; bases outside gene matches: 0. CDR3 length: 14 residues. Germline CDR1 reads MRHNA; CDR2 reads SNTAGT.

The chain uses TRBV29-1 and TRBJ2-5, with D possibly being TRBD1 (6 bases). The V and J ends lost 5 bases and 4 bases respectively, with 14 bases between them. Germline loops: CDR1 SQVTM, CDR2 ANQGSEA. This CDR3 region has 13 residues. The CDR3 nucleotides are TGCAGCGTTCAGCAGGGGATGGGAGAGACCCAGTACTTC. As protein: CSVQQGMGETQYF.

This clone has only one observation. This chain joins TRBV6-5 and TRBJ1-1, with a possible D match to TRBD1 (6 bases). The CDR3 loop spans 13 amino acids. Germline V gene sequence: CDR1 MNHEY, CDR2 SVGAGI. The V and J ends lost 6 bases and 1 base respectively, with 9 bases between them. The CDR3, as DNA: TGTGCCAGCAGCTGGGGACAGAACACTGAAGCTTTCTTT. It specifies CASSWGQNTEAFF.

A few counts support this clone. The CDR3 region has the DNA TGCAGCGGGCGTGGGGCGTCGAACACCGGGGAGCTGTTTTTT. Translating gives CSGRGASNTGELFF. This chain uses TRBV29-1 with TRBJ2-2; D may be TRBD1 (5 bases). The CDR3 extends over 14 amino acids. Germline lookup yields CDR1 SQVTM and CDR2 ANQGSEA. V was clipped by 7 bases and J by 0 bases, with 12 bases between them.

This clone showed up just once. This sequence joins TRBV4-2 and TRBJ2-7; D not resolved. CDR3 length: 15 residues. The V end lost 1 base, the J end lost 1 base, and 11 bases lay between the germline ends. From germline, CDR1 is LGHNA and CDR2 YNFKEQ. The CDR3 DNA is TGTGCCAGCAGCCAAGCGTTCACCGTTTCCTACGAGCAGTACTTC. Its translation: CASSQAFTVSYEQYF.

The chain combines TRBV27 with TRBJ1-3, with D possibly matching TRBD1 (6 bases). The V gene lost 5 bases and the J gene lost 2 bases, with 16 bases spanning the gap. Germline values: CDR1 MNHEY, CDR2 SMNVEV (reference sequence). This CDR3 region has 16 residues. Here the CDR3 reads CASSPGQTYTGNTIYF. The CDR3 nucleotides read TGTGCCAGCAGTCCAGGACAGACTTATACTGGAAACACCATATATTTT.

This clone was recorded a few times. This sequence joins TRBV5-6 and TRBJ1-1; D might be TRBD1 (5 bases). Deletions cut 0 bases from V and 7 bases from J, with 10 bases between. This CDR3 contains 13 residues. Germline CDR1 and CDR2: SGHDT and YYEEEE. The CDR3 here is CASSLGGKIEAFF. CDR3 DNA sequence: TGTGCCAGCAGCTTGGGGGGGAAGATTGAAGCTTTCTTT.

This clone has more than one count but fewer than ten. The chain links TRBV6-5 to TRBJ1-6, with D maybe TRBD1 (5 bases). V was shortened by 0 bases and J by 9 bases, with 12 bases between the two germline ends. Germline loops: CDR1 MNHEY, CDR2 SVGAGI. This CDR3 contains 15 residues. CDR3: CASSYSEGGGSPLHF. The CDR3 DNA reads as TGTGCCAGCAGTTACTCGGAGGGCGGGGGTTCACCCCTCCACTTT.

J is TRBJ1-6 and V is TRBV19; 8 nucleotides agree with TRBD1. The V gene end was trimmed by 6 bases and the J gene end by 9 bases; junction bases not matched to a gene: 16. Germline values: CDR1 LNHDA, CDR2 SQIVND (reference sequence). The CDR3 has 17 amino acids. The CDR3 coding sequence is TGTGCCAGTAGCACCGCTGACTGGTGGACAGGGCGTTCACCCCTCCACTTT. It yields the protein CASSTADWWTGRSPLHF. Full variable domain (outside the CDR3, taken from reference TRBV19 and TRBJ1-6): DGGITQSPKYLFRKEGQNVTLSCEQNLNHDAMYWYRQDPGQGLRLIYYSQIVNDFQKGDIAEGYSVSREKKESFPLTVTSAQKNPTAFYLCASSTADWWTGRSPLHFGNGTRLTVT.

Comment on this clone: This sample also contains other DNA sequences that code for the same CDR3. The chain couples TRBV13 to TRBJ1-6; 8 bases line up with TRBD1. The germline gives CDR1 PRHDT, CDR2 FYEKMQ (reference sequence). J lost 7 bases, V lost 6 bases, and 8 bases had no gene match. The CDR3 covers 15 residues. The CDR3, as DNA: TGTGCCAGCAGGCACAGGGGGGGGGCCAATTCACCCCTCCACTTT. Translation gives CASRHRGGANSPLHF.

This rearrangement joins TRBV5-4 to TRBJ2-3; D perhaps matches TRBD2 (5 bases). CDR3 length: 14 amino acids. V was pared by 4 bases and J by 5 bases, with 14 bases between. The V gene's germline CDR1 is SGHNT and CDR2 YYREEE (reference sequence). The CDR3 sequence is CASSHSPGIDTQYF. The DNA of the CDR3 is TGTGCCAGCAGCCATTCCCCGGGGATAGATACGCAGTATTTT. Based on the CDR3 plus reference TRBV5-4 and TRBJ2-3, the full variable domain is ETGVTQSPTHLIKTRGQQVTLRCSSQSGHNTVSWYQQALGQGPQFIFQYYREEENGRGNFPPRFSGLQFPNYSSELNVNALELDDSALYLCASSHSPGIDTQYFGPGTRLTVL.

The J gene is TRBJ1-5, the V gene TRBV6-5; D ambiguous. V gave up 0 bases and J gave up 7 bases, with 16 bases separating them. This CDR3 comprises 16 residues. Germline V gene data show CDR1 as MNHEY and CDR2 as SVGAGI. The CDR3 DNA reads TGTGCCAGCAGTTACTCGGGCAACTCCCTGGGACAGCCCCAGCATTTT. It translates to CASSYSGNSLGQPQHF.

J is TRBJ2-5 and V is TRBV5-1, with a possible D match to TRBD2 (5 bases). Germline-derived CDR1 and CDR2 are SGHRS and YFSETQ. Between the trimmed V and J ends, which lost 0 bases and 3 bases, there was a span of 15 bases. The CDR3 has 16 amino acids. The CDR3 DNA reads TGCGCCAGCAGCTTGGCCCCCTTCGGGGTGGAAGAGACCCAGTACTTC. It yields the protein CASSLAPFGVEETQYF.

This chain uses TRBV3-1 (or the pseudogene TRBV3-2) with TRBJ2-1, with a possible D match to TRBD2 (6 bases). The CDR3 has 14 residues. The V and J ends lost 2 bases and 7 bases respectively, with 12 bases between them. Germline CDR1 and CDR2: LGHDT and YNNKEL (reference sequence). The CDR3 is CASSQSASVNEQFF. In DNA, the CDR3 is TGTGCCAGCAGCCAATCGGCTAGCGTGAATGAGCAGTTCTTC.

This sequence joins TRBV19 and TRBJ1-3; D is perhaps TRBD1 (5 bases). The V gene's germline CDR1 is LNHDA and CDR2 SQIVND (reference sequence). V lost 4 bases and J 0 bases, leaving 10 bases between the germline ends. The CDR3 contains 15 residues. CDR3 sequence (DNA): TGTGCCAGTAGTAGGATACAGGCCTCTGGAAACACCATATATTTT. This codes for CASSRIQASGNTIYF.

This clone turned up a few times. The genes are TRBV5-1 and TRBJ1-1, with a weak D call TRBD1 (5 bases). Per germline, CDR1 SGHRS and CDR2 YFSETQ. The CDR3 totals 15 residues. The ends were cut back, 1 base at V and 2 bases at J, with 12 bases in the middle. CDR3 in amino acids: CASSLSQGLNTEAFF. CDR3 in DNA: TGCGCCAGCAGCTTGTCCCAGGGTCTCAACACTGAAGCTTTCTTT.

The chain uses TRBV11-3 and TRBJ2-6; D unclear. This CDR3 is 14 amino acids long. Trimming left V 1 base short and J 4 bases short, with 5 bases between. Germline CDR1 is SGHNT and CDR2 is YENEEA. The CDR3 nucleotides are TGTGCCAGCAGCTTAGGTGGAGGGGCCAACGTCCTGACTTTC. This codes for CASSLGGGANVLTF.

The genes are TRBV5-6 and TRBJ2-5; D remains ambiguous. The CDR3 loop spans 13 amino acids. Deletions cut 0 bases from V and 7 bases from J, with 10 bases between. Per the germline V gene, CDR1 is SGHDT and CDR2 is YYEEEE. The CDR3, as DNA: TGTGCCAGCAGCTTGGCGGCCCATGGGACCCAGTACTTC. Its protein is CASSLAAHGTQYF.

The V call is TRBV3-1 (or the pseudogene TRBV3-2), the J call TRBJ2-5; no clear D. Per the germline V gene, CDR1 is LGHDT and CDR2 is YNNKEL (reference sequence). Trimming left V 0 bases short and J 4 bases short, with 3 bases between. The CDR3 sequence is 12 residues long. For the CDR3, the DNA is TGTGCCAGCAGCCAAGATCGAGAGACCCAGTACTTC. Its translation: CASSQDRETQYF.

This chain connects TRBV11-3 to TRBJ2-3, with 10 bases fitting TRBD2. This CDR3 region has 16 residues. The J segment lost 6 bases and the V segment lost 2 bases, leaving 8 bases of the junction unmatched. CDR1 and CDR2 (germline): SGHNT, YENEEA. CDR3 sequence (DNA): TGTGCCAGCAGCTTACAAAGCGGGAGGGCCCTGGATACGCAGTATTTT. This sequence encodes CASSLQSGRALDTQYF.

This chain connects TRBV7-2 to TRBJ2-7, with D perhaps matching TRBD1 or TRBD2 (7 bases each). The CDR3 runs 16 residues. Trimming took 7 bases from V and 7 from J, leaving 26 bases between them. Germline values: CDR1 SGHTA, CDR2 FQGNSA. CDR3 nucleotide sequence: TGTGCCAGCATCCACCCAGGGGGAGGGCCCTCGGGTGAGCAGTACTTC. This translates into CASIHPGGGPSGEQYF.

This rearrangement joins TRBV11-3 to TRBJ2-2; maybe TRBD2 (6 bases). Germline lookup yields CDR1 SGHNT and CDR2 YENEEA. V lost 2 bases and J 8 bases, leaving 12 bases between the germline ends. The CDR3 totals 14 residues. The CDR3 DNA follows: TGTGCCAGCAGCTTACGTCCCGGGAGAGGGGAGCTGTTTTTT. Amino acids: CASSLRPGRGELFF.

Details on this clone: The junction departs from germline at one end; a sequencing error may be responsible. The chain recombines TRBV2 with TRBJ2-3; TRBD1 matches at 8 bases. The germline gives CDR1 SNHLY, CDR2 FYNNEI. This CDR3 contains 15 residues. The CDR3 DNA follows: TGTGCCAGCAGGATCCTACAGGGGGGTATAGATGCGCAGTATTTT. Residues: CASRILQGGIDAQYF.

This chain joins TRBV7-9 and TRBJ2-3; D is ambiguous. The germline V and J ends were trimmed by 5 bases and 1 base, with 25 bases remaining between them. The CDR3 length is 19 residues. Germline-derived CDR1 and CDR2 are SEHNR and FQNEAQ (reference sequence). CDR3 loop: CASSQILLWSSKGTDTQYF. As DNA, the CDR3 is TGTGCCAGCAGCCAAATATTGTTGTGGTCCTCTAAAGGCACAGATACGCAGTATTTT.

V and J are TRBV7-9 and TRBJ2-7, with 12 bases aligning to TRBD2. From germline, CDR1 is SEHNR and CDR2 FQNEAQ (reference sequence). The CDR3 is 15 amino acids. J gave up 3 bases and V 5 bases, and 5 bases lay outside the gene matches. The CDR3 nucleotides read TGTGCCAGCAGCCGATCGGGACTAGCGGGCTACGAGCAGTACTTC. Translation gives CASSRSGLAGYEQYF.

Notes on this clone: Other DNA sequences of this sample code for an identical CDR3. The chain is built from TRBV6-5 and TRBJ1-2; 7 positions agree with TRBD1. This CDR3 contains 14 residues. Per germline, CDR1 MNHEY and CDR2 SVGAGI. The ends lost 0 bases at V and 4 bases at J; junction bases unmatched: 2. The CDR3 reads CASSYSQGSYGYTF. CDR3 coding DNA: TGTGCCAGCAGTTACTCACAGGGGAGCTATGGCTACACCTTC.

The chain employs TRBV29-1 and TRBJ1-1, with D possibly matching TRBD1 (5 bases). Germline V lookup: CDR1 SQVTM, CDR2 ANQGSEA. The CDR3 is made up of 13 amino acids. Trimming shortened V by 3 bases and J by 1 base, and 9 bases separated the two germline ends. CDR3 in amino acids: CSVDRGRNTEAFF. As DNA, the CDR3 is TGCAGCGTTGATAGGGGAAGGAACACTGAAGCTTTCTTT.

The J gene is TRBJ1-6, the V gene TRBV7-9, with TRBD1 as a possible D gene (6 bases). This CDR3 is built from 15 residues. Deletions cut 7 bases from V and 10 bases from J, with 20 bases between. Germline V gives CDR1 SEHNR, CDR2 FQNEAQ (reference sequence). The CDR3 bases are TGTGCCAGCACCTCTACCGGGGGGGGCTGGTCACCCCTCCACTTT. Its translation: CASTSTGGGWSPLHF.

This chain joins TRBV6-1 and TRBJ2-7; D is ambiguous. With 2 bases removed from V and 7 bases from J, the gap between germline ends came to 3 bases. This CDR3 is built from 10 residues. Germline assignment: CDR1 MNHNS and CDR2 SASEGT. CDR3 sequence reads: CASSEREQYF. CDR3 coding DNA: TGTGCCAGCAGTGAAAGAGAGCAGTACTTC.

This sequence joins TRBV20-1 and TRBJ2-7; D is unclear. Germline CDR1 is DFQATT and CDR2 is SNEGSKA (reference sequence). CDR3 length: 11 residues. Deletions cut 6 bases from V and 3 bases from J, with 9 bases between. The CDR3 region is CSAEWDYEQYF. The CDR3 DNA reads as TGCAGTGCGGAATGGGACTACGAGCAGTACTTC.

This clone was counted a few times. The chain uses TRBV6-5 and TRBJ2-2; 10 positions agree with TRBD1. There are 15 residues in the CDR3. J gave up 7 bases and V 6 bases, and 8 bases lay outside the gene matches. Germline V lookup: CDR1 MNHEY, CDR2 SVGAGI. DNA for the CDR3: TGTGCCAGCAGAGGGACAGGGGTGGTTCACGGGGAGCTGTTTTTT. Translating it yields CASRGTGVVHGELFF.